Listed here are 22 T cell receptor beta chains from one sample, sequenced in a study of PD-L1 blockade in urothelial cancer. Profiling relied on immunoSEQ multiplex PCR, and the TCRdb table lists in-frame clones only, not all of them. Found here are tens of thousands of clones, approximately 78% of them singletons; the top ten hold more than 3%. The specimen was PBMCs, collected around atezolizumab (anti-PD-L1) treatment. All receptors come from a man aged 65-85 years with urothelial cancer.

This clone has just one count. The V gene is TRBV6-1, the J gene TRBJ2-7, with 7 bases aligning to TRBD1. Germline V gene data show CDR1 as MNHNS and CDR2 as SASEGT. J lost 4 bases, V lost 7 bases, and 7 bases had no gene match. The CDR3 spans 13 residues. The CDR3 nucleotides are TGTGCCAGCAATTCCAGGGGGTATTACGAGCAGTACTTC. Translation gives CASNSRGYYEQYF.

The chain joins TRBV7-2 to TRBJ1-5, with D perhaps matching TRBD1 (6 bases). Germline values: CDR1 SGHTA, CDR2 FQGNSA. V was pared by 1 base and J by 6 bases, with 13 bases between. The CDR3 is 15 amino acids. The CDR3 loop reads CASSLEPGGAQPQHF. The CDR3 coding sequence is TGTGCCAGCAGCTTAGAGCCGGGGGGCGCTCAGCCCCAGCATTTT.

The CDR3: CATRGTAYEQYF. The DNA of the CDR3 is TGTGCCACCAGGGGGACAGCCTACGAGCAGTACTTC. The chain is built from TRBV19 and TRBJ2-7; 7 nucleotides align to TRBD1. The CDR3 length is 12 residues. CDR1 and CDR2 (germline): LNHDA, SQIVND (reference sequence). With V trimmed by 10 bases and J by 2 bases, 5 bases remained unmatched.

The V gene is TRBV19, the J gene TRBJ2-7; 7 bases are shared with TRBD1. The CDR3 has 15 amino acids. The germline CDR1 and CDR2 sequences are LNHDA and SQIVND (reference sequence). V gave up 10 bases and J gave up 6 bases; unmatched junction bases: 18. The CDR3 is CATRQTLQGTSEQYF. CDR3 coding DNA: TGTGCCACCAGACAAACCCTACAGGGGACGAGCGAGCAGTACTTC. Full variable domain (remainder filled in from reference TRBV19 and TRBJ2-7): DGGITQSPKYLFRKEGQNVTLSCEQNLNHDAMYWYRQDPGQGLRLIYYSQIVNDFQKGDIAEGYSVSREKKESFPLTVTSAQKNPTAFYLCATRQTLQGTSEQYFGPGTRLTVT.

The chain couples TRBV5-1 to TRBJ1-1; D is unresolved. The CDR3 has 14 amino acids. Germline loops: CDR1 SGHRS, CDR2 YFSETQ. V shed 4 bases and J shed 1 base, with 11 bases lying between them. CDR3 in DNA: TGCGCCAGCAGCCCCGACACCGGGAACACTGAAGCTTTCTTT. Its translation is CASSPDTGNTEAFF.

The chain has TRBV6-5 and TRBJ2-4, with a tentative D call TRBD1 (5 bases). This CDR3 has 13 amino acids. Germline assignment: CDR1 MNHEY and CDR2 SVGAGI. Trimming removed 5 bases at V and 4 bases at J, with 9 bases between. The CDR3 here is CASSAGQKNIQYF. The CDR3 coding sequence is TGTGCCAGCAGTGCTGGACAAAAAAACATTCAGTACTTC.

This chain connects TRBV19 to TRBJ1-3, with D possibly TRBD1 on 6 matching bases. The CDR3 extends over 16 amino acids. V was trimmed by 9 bases and J by 0 bases, leaving 18 bases between them. Germline V gives CDR1 LNHDA, CDR2 SQIVND (reference sequence). CDR3 in amino acids: CASGKQGLSSGNTIYF. The CDR3 bases are TGTGCCAGCGGGAAGCAGGGGTTGAGCTCTGGAAACACCATATATTTT.

The rearrangement joins TRBV30 to TRBJ2-1; maybe TRBD2 (6 bases). The CDR3 has 12 residues. Germline loops: CDR1 GTSNPN, CDR2 SVGIG (reference sequence). The V end lost 2 bases, the J end lost 9 bases, and 11 bases lay between the germline ends. CDR3 amino acids: CAWSRRGGEQFF. The CDR3 region has the DNA TGTGCCTGGAGTCGGAGGGGAGGTGAGCAGTTCTTC. The full variable domain, in which reference TRBV30 and TRBJ2-1 provide the parts outside the CDR3, is SQTIHQWPATLVQPVGSPLSLECTVEGTSNPNLYWYRQAAGRGLQLLFYSVGIGQISSEVPQNLSASRPQDRQFILSSKKLLLSDSGFYLCAWSRRGGEQFFGPGTRLTVL.

The chain employs TRBV5-1 and TRBJ1-2; TRBD1 agrees at 11 bases. The CDR3 covers 15 residues. Per the germline V gene, CDR1 is SGHRS and CDR2 is YFSETQ. V gave up 4 bases and J gave up 5 bases; unmatched junction bases: 7. CDR3 sequence (DNA): TGCGCCAGCAGCCCGGGGACAGGGGGATCATATGGCTACACCTTC. Protein sequence: CASSPGTGGSYGYTF.

The chain couples TRBV11-3 to TRBJ2-5, with 8 bases matching TRBD2. Germline V gene lookup returns CDR1 SGHNT and CDR2 YENEEA. The V gene end was trimmed by 5 bases and the J gene end by 2 bases; junction bases not matched to a gene: 7. The length of the CDR3 is 15 residues. CDR3 in amino acids: CASSPVAGGQETQYF. In DNA, the CDR3 is TGTGCCAGCAGCCCCGTGGCGGGAGGACAAGAGACCCAGTACTTC.

This chain connects TRBV12-5 to TRBJ2-3; 8 nucleotides align to TRBD1. Germline CDR1 and CDR2: LGHNT and FRNRAP. CDR3 size: 14 residues. Germline trimming cut 6 bases from V and 3 bases from J; bases unmatched to any gene: 5. CDR3 region: CASGRTGITDTQYF. CDR3 nucleotides: TGTGCTAGTGGCCGGACAGGGATTACAGATACGCAGTATTTT.

This clone qualifies as medium-sized. The gene calls are TRBV27 and TRBJ1-2; 11 positions agree with TRBD1. Trimming at V came to 0 bases and at J to 6 bases, leaving 6 bases not matched to a gene. In germline, CDR1 is MNHEY, CDR2 SMNVEV (reference sequence). CDR3 length: 16 amino acids. For the CDR3, the DNA is TGTGCCAGCAGTTTATCTCGGACAGGGGGCGGGAATGGCTACACCTTC. Translation: CASSLSRTGGGNGYTF.

The chain is built from TRBV7-9 and TRBJ1-2, with no clear D. Trimming cost V 5 bases and J 8 bases, with 15 bases left between them. CDR1 is SEHNR and CDR2 is FQNEAQ in the germline V gene (reference sequence). The CDR3 spans 13 residues. CDR3 amino acids: CASSVRLLEGYTF. CDR3 coding DNA: TGTGCCAGCAGCGTCAGGCTGCTCGAGGGCTACACCTTC.

The V call is TRBV28, the J call TRBJ2-7; 8 nucleotides agree with TRBD2. Losses at the gene ends were 11 bases for V and 0 bases for J; bases not matched to a gene: 12. The germline gives CDR1 MDHEN, CDR2 SYDVKM. The CDR3 covers 15 residues. CDR3 amino acids: CAVFGGAYNSYEQYF. The CDR3 DNA is TGTGCCGTCTTCGGGGGGGCTTATAACTCCTACGAGCAGTACTTC.

The chain links TRBV5-4 to TRBJ2-3; 7 bases are a match to TRBD2. V dropped 2 bases and J dropped 4; count of bases not matched to a gene: 7. Germline CDR1 and CDR2: SGHNT and YYREEE (reference sequence). This CDR3 spans 15 amino acids. CDR3 nucleotide sequence: TGTGCCAGCAGCTTCTTAGCGGGTGGCTCAGATACGCAGTATTTT. Protein sequence: CASSFLAGGSDTQYF.

This CDR3 reads CASSFEASGSNEQFF. CDR3 in DNA: TGTGCCAGCAGCTTTGAGGCTAGCGGGTCCAATGAGCAGTTCTTC. This chain connects TRBV11-1 to TRBJ2-1; TRBD2 aligns across 8 bases. V gave up 3 bases and J gave up 6 bases; unmatched junction bases: 7. Germline V lookup: CDR1 SGHAT, CDR2 FQDESV (reference sequence). The CDR3 is made up of 15 amino acids.

This sequence joins TRBV28 and TRBJ2-1, with D perhaps TRBD2 (5 bases). Germline V gives CDR1 MDHEN, CDR2 SYDVKM. Between the trimmed V and J ends, which lost 2 bases and 2 bases, there was a span of 7 bases. The CDR3 spans 14 residues. This CDR3 is CASSLAGAYNEQFF. The CDR3 region has the DNA TGTGCCAGCAGTTTAGCGGGTGCCTACAATGAGCAGTTCTTC.

The chain employs TRBV10-3 and TRBJ1-2, with TRBD1 as a possible D gene (5 bases). This CDR3 has 16 residues. Trimming pared 2 bases from V and 5 bases from J, leaving 18 bases between. CDR1 ENHRY and CDR2 SYGVKD come from the germline V gene. CDR3 sequence: CAISENVGTSSYGYTF. The DNA of the CDR3 is TGTGCCATCAGTGAGAATGTCGGGACTTCGAGTTATGGCTACACCTTC.

This clone has a single count. V usage is TRBV30 and J usage is TRBJ2-1; 10 nucleotides align to TRBD2. The junction had 9 bases not matched to a gene; V was cut back by 3 bases and J by 10 bases. CDR1 and CDR2 (germline): GTSNPN, SVGIG (reference sequence). The CDR3 is 14 residues long. This CDR3 reads CAWRSLAGAGEQFF. CDR3 nucleotide sequence: TGTGCCTGGAGATCCCTAGCGGGGGCGGGGGAGCAGTTCTTC.

The chain carries TRBV19 and TRBJ2-2, with TRBD1 identical over 9 bases. The V gene end was trimmed by 1 base and the J gene end by 6 bases; junction bases not matched to a gene: 6. The CDR3 is made up of 16 amino acids. The germline V gene encodes CDR1 LNHDA and CDR2 SQIVND (reference sequence). CDR3 sequence: CASSIAGTGHSGELFF. As DNA, the CDR3 is TGTGCCAGTAGTATAGCTGGGACAGGGCACTCCGGGGAGCTGTTTTTT.

In its sample, this clone ranks as medium-sized. V gene TRBV6-4 combines with J gene TRBJ1-1; D perhaps matches TRBD1 (6 bases). Trimming took off 2 bases at V and 2 bases at J, with 6 bases between the two ends. From germline, CDR1 is MRHNA and CDR2 SNTAGT. The length of the CDR3 is 13 residues. The CDR3 here is CASSDGTNTEAFF. CDR3 nucleotide sequence: TGTGCCAGCAGTGACGGGACAAACACTGAAGCTTTCTTT.

This clone was detected once. The chain uses TRBV25-1 and TRBJ2-2, with 8 bases matching TRBD1. From germline, CDR1 is MGHDK and CDR2 SYGVNS. The CDR3 extends over 16 amino acids. Losses at the gene ends were 4 bases for V and 1 base for J; bases not matched to a gene: 5. Here the CDR3 DNA reads TGTGCCAGCAGTGCGGCCGGGACAGGGAACACCGGGGAGCTGTTTTTT. It is translated as CASSAAGTGNTGELFF.